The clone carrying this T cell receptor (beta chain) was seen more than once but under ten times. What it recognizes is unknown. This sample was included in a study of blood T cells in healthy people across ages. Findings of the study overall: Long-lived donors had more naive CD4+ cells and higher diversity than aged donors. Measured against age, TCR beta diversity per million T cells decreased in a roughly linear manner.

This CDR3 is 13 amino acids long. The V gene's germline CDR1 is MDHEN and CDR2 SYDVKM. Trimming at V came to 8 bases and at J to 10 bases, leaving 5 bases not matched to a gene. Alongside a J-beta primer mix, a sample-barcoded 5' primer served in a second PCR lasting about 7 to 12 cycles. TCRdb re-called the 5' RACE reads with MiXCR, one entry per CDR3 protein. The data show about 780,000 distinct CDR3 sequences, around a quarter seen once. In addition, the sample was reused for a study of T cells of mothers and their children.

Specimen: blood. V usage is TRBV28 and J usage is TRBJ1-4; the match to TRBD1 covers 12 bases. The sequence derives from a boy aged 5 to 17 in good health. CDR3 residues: CASGGTGGPKLFF. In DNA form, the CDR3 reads TGTGCCAGCGGCGGGACAGGGGGCCCAAAACTGTTTTTT.